The entry below gives a single TCR beta chain sequence along with its context. This sample is part of a study of OX40 agonist ivuxolimab in advanced cancers. Overall study context: Patients received intravenous ivuxolimab every 2 weeks at 0.01 to 10 mg/kg.

V lost 0 bases to trimming and J lost 7 bases; unmatched junction nucleotides: 5. The CDR3 contains 15 residues. CDR1 and CDR2 (germline): GTSNPN, SVGIG (reference sequence). Profiling relied on immunoSEQ multiplex PCR, and the TCRdb table lists in-frame clones only, not all of them. The sample lists more than 75,000 clones, 80% to 90% occurring once. The sample in question was CD4+ or CD8+ T cells sorted from blood, obtained in a trial of the OX40 agonist ivuxolimab. This TCR derives from an adult with an advanced solid tumor such as melanoma, head and neck, liver or kidney cancer. This chain joins TRBV30 and TRBJ1-5; 11 bases line up with TRBD1. The DNA for the CDR3 is TGTGCCTGGAGTGTAGGGGACAGGGGGACCCAGCCCCAGCATTTT. It specifies CAWSVGDRGTQPQHF. The full variable domain, in which reference TRBV30 and TRBJ1-5 provide the parts outside the CDR3, is SQTIHQWPATLVQPVGSPLSLECTVEGTSNPNLYWYRQAAGRGLQLLFYSVGIGQISSEVPQNLSASRPQDRQFILSSKKLLLSDSGFYLCAWSVGDRGTQPQHFGDGTRLSIL.